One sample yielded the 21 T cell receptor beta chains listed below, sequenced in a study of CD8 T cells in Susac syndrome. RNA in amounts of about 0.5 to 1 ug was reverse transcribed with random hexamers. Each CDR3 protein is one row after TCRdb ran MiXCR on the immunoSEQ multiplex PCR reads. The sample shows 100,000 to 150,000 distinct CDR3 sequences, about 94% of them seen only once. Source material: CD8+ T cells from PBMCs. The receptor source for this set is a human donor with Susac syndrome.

CDR3 DNA: TGCAGCGTTGATGAACAGGGTGGGGAGCAGTACTTC. This gives the protein CSVDEQGGEQYF. The chain carries TRBV29-1 and TRBJ2-7, with a tentative D call TRBD1 (6 bases). Germline V lookup: CDR1 SQVTM, CDR2 ANQGSEA. The V end lost 3 bases, the J end lost 7 bases, and 13 bases lay between the germline ends. The CDR3 sequence is 12 residues long.

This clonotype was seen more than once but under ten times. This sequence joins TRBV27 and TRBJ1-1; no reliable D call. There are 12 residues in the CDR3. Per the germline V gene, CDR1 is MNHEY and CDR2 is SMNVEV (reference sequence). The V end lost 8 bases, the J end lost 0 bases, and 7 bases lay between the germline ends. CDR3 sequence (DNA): TGTGCCAGCGGTGGCTTGAACACTGAAGCTTTCTTT. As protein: CASGGLNTEAFF.

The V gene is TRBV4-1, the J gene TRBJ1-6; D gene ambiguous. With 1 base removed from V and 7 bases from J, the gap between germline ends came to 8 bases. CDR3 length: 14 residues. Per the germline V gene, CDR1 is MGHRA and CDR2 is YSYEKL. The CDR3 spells CASSQGVENSPLHF. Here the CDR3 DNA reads TGCGCCAGCAGCCAAGGTGTCGAGAATTCACCCCTCCACTTT.

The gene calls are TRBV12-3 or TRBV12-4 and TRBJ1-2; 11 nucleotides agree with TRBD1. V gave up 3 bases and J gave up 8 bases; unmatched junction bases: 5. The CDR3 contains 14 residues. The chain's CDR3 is CASSLVGQGVGYTF. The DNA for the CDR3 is TGTGCCAGCAGTTTGGTGGGACAGGGGGTCGGCTACACCTTC.

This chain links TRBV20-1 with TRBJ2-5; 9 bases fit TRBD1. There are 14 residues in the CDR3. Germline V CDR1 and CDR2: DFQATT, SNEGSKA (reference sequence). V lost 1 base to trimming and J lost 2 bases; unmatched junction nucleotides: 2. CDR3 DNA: TGCAGTGCTAGAGGGGACAGGGAACAAGAGACCCAGTACTTC. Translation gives CSARGDREQETQYF.

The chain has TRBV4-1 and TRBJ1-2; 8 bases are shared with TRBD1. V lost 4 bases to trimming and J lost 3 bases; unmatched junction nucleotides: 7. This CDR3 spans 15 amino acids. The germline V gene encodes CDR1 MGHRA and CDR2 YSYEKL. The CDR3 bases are TGCGCCAGCAGCCGCAACAGGGGACAGGACTATGGCTACACCTTC. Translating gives CASSRNRGQDYGYTF.

The CDR3 coding sequence is TGTGCCAGCAGTACCTCTTCCTACAATGAGCAGTTCTTC. Amino acids: CASSTSSYNEQFF. The rearrangement uses TRBV6-5 and TRBJ2-1; D is ambiguous. Trimming removed 5 bases from V and 1 base from J, with 6 bases in between. The CDR3 sequence is 13 residues long. The germline V gene has CDR1 MNHEY and CDR2 SVGAGI.

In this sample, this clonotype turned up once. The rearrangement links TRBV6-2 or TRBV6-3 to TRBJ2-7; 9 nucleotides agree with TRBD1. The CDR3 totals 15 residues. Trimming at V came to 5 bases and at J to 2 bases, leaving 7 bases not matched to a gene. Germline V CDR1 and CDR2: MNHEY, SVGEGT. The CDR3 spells CASSNRDRVPYEQYF. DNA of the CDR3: TGTGCCAGCAGTAACCGGGACAGGGTTCCCTACGAGCAGTACTTC.

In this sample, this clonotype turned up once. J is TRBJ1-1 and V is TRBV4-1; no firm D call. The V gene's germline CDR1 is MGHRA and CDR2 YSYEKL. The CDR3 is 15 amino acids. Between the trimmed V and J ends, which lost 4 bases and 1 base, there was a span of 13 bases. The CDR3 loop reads CASSRPSQENTEAFF. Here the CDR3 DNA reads TGCGCCAGCAGCCGTCCAAGCCAGGAGAACACTGAAGCTTTCTTT.

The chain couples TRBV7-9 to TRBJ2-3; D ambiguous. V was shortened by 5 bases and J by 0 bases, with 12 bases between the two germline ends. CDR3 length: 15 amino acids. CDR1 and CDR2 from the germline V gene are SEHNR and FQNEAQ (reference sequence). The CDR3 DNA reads TGTGCCAGCAGCGCCCCGGGCGTGAGCACAGATACGCAGTATTTT. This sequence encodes CASSAPGVSTDTQYF.

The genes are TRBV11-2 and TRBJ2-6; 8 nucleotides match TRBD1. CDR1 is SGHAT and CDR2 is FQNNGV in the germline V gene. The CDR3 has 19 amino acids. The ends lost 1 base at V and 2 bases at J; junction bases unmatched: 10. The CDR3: CASSLARTGLGPGANVLTF. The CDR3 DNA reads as TGTGCCAGCAGCTTAGCGAGGACAGGGCTAGGACCTGGGGCCAACGTCCTGACTTTC.

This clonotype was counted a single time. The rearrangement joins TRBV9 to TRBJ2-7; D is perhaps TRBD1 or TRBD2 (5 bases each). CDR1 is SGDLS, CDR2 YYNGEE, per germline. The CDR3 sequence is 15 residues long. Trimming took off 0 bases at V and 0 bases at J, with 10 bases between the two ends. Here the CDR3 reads CASSVGAGSSYEQYF. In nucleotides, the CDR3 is TGTGCCAGCAGCGTAGGGGCAGGGAGCTCCTACGAGCAGTACTTC.

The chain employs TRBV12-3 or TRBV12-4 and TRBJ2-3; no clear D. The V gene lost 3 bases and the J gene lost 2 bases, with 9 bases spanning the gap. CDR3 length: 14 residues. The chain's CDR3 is CASSFVGATDTQYF. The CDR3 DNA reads TGTGCCAGCAGTTTCGTTGGTGCCACAGATACGCAGTATTTT.

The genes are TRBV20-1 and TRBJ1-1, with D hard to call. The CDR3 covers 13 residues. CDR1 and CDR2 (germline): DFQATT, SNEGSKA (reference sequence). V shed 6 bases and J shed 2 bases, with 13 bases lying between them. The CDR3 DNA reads TGCAGTGCCAGTACAGCACTTAACACTGAAGCTTTCTTT. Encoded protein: CSASTALNTEAFF.

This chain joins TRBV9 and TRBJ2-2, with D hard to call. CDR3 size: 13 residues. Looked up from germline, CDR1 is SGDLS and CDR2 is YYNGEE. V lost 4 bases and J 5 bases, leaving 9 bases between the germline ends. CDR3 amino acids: CASSRTGTGELFF. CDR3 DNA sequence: TGTGCCAGCAGCCGGACCGGTACCGGGGAGCTGTTTTTT. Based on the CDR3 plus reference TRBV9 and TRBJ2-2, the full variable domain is DSGVTQTPKHLITATGQRVTLRCSPRSGDLSVYWYQQSLDQGLQFLIQYYNGEERAKGNILERFSAQQFPDLHSELNLSSLELGDSALYFCASSRTGTGELFFGEGSRLTVL.

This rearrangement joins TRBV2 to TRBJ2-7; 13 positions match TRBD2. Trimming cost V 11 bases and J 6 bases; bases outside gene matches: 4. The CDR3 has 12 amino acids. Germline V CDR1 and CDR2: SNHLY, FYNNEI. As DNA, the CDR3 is TGTGCCTGTCGACTAGCGGGGGGCGAGCAGTACTTC. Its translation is CACRLAGGEQYF.

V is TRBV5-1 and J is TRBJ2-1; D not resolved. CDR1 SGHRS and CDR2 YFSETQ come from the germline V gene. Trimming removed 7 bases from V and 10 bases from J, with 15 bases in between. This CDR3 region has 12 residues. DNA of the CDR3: TGCGCCAGCGCTTTGGAGCCCAGGGAGCAGTTCTTC. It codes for CASALEPREQFF.

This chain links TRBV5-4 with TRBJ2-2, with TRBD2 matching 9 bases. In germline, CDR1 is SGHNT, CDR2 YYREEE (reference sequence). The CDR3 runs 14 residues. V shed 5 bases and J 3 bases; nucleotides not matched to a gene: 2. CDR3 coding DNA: TGTGCCAGCAGACAGCGGGGGGACACCGGGGAGCTGTTTTTT. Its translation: CASRQRGDTGELFF.

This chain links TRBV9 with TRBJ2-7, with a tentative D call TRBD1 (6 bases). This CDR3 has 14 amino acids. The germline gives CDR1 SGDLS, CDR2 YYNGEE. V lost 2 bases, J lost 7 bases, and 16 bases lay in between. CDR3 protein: CASSVLDRTGEQYF. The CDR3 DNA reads TGTGCCAGCAGCGTGCTAGACAGGACGGGGGAGCAGTACTTC. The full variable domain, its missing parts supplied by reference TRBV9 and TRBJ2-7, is DSGVTQTPKHLITATGQRVTLRCSPRSGDLSVYWYQQSLDQGLQFLIQYYNGEERAKGNILERFSAQQFPDLHSELNLSSLELGDSALYFCASSVLDRTGEQYFGPGTRLTVT.

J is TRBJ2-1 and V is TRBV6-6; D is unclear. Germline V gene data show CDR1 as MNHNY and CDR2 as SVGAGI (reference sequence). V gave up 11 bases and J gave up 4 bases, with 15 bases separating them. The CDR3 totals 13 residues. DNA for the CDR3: TGTGCCGCGAGACCGGTTTTGTACAATGAGCAGTTCTTC. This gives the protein CAARPVLYNEQFF.

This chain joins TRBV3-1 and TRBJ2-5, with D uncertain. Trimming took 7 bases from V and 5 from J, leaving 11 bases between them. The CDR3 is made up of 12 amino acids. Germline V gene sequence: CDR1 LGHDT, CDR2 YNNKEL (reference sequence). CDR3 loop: CASTIESETQYF. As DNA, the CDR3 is TGTGCCAGCACCATCGAATCGGAGACCCAGTACTTC.